This passage covers 26 T cell receptor beta chains from one sample sequenced in a study of CD8+CD57+ T cells in acquired aplastic anemia. An expansion of CD8+CD57+ cells by flow cytometry had been shown in patients chosen for sequencing. Genomic DNA served as template for TCR beta VDJ and CDR3 profiling. Each CDR3 protein gets one entry after TCRdb re-called the reads with MiXCR. The table lists about 98,000 distinct CDR3 sequences, 55% to 70% of them singletons. Source material: sorted CD4+, CD8+, or CD8+CD57+ T cells (not recorded which) from PBMCs. The source is a human donor with aplastic anemia.

This chain joins TRBV7-2 and TRBJ2-5; tentatively, D is TRBD1 (5 bases). This CDR3 region has 18 residues. Germline CDR1 SGHTA, CDR2 FQGNSA. The V gene lost 1 base and the J gene lost 0 bases, with 18 bases spanning the gap. This CDR3 is CASSLGHSWGRDQETQYF. CDR3 coding DNA: TGTGCCAGCAGCTTAGGGCATAGTTGGGGCCGTGACCAAGAGACCCAGTACTTC.

The table lists this clonotype with a few counts. The chain has TRBV7-2 and TRBJ2-7, with D maybe TRBD2 (6 bases). The CDR3 spans 14 residues. Looked up from germline, CDR1 is SGHTA and CDR2 is FQGNSA. Trimming removed 10 bases from V and 0 bases from J, with 16 bases in between. The CDR3 nucleotides are TGTGCCACTCCTACCGCGGACTACTCCTACGAGCAGTACTTC. Its translation is CATPTADYSYEQYF.

The CDR3 is CAISDTGGQETQYF. The CDR3 bases are TGTGCCATCAGTGATACGGGGGGACAAGAGACCCAGTACTTC. The gene calls are TRBV10-3 and TRBJ2-5; 7 nucleotides align to TRBD2. The junction had 3 bases not matched to a gene; V was cut back by 3 bases and J by 2 bases. The germline gives CDR1 ENHRY, CDR2 SYGVKD. This CDR3 spans 14 amino acids.

This clonotype was detected ten times or more. V is TRBV29-1 and J is TRBJ1-1; unclear D gene. The CDR3 sequence is 12 residues long. CDR1 and CDR2 from the germline V gene are SQVTM and ANQGSEA. V was clipped by 8 bases and J by 5 bases, with 15 bases between them. The CDR3 here is CSSKSGVTEAFF. The CDR3, as DNA: TGCAGCTCCAAATCGGGAGTGACTGAAGCTTTCTTT. Using reference TRBV29-1 and TRBJ1-1 for the parts outside the CDR3, the full variable domain is SAVISQKPSRDICQRGTSLTIQCQVDSQVTMMFWYRQQPGQSLTLIATANQGSEATYESGFVIDKFPISRPNLTFSTLTVSNMSPEDSSIYLCSSKSGVTEAFFGQGTRLTVV.

The CDR3 coding sequence is TGTGCCAGCAGCTTAGAAGCGAACACCGGGGAGCTGTTTTTT. Residues: CASSLEANTGELFF. The chain joins TRBV7-6 to TRBJ2-2; no clear D gene. With 1 base removed from V and 0 bases from J, the gap between germline ends came to 3 bases. Germline V gene data show CDR1 as SGHVS and CDR2 as FNYEAQ. The CDR3 length is 14 residues.

J is TRBJ2-5 and V is TRBV24-1, with 13 bases aligning to TRBD2. With V trimmed by 1 base and J by 5 bases, 3 bases remained unmatched. From germline, CDR1 is KGHDR and CDR2 SFDVKD. The CDR3 has 16 residues. Written as DNA, the CDR3 is TGTGCCACCAGTGATTTCGGGACTAGCGGGATGGAGACCCAGTACTTC. It translates to CATSDFGTSGMETQYF.

A few counts support this clonotype. V usage is TRBV7-2 and J usage is TRBJ1-5; TRBD1 is a possible D gene (5 bases). The CDR3 has 14 residues. Germline V gene sequence: CDR1 SGHTA, CDR2 FQGNSA. V shed 4 bases and J shed 8 bases, with 15 bases lying between them. Here the CDR3 DNA reads TGTGCCAGCAGCTCCGGGACGGTCCTCGAGCCCCAGCATTTT. It encodes CASSSGTVLEPQHF.

This chain uses TRBV19 with TRBJ1-2; D remains ambiguous. The CDR3 is made up of 15 amino acids. The V gene lost 1 base and the J gene lost 5 bases, with 14 bases spanning the gap. CDR1 is LNHDA, CDR2 SQIVND, per germline (reference sequence). CDR3 residues: CASSIGTGLRYGYTF. The CDR3, as DNA: TGTGCCAGTAGTATAGGGACGGGATTAAGGTATGGCTACACCTTC.

This clonotype was detected once. The rearrangement joins TRBV24-1 to TRBJ2-7; D is uncertain. In germline, CDR1 is KGHDR, CDR2 SFDVKD. Trimming took off 2 bases at V and 5 bases at J, with 6 bases between the two ends. The length of the CDR3 is 12 residues. The CDR3 coding sequence is TGTGCCACCAGTGATTCAAAGGACGAGCAGTACTTC. It is translated as CATSDSKDEQYF.

This clonotype occurred once. This chain joins TRBV9 and TRBJ2-3, with TRBD2 matching 10 bases. Germline V gene lookup returns CDR1 SGDLS and CDR2 YYNGEE. The CDR3 runs 16 residues. J lost 2 bases, V lost 5 bases, and 8 bases had no gene match. The CDR3 reads CASSASLAGFTDTQYF. The DNA of the CDR3 is TGTGCCAGCAGTGCCTCACTAGCGGGGTTCACAGATACGCAGTATTTT. Looking up the rest from reference TRBV9 and TRBJ2-3 gives the full variable domain: DSGVTQTPKHLITATGQRVTLRCSPRSGDLSVYWYQQSLDQGLQFLIQYYNGEERAKGNILERFSAQQFPDLHSELNLSSLELGDSALYFCASSASLAGFTDTQYFGPGTRLTVL.

The DNA of the CDR3 is TGTGCCAGCAGTGAAGGGCTCGACTGGTCCTACGAGCAGTACTTC. Encoded protein: CASSEGLDWSYEQYF. The chain links TRBV2 to TRBJ2-7; D gene uncertain. The CDR3 is 15 amino acids. V was shortened by 1 base and J by 1 base, with 11 bases between the two germline ends. Germline assignment: CDR1 SNHLY and CDR2 FYNNEI. Combining the CDR3 with reference TRBV2 and TRBJ2-7 gives the whole variable domain EPEVTQTPSHQVTQMGQEVILRCVPISNHLYFYWYRQILGQKVEFLVSFYNNEISEKSEIFDDQFSVERPDGSNFTLKIRSTKLEDSAMYFCASSEGLDWSYEQYFGPGTRLTVT.

The chain uses TRBV24-1 and TRBJ1-2, with D unresolved. The CDR3 consists of 14 residues. Germline CDR1 and CDR2: KGHDR and SFDVKD. V was pared by 4 bases and J by 4 bases, with 12 bases between. The DNA of the CDR3 is TGTGCCACCAGTGAGACCGAGGCTGGCTATGGCTACACCTTC. Amino acid sequence: CATSETEAGYGYTF.

The gene calls are TRBV29-1 and TRBJ2-5; D is possibly TRBD2 (7 bases). This CDR3 region has 17 residues. In germline, CDR1 is SQVTM, CDR2 ANQGSEA. The ends were cut back, 1 base at V and 4 bases at J, with 22 bases in the middle. The CDR3, as DNA: TGCAGCGTTGAAGGGAGGGGAGGGGGGATCGGGGCAGAGACCCAGTACTTC. Amino acids: CSVEGRGGGIGAETQYF.

This clonotype was seen a few times. The chain joins TRBV5-1 to TRBJ2-2, with 10 positions matching TRBD1. The junction had 14 bases not matched to a gene; V was cut back by 9 bases and J by 6 bases. Germline-derived CDR1 and CDR2 are SGHRS and YFSETQ. This CDR3 comprises 16 residues. The CDR3 nucleotides are TGCGCCACCAAGCTTTTGGGGACAGGGGACGCCGGGGAGCTGTTTTTT. Residues: CATKLLGTGDAGELFF.

About this clonotype itself: The CDR3 carries no conserved terminal phenylalanine or tryptophan, so it likely arises from a read error. The chain joins TRBV12-3 or TRBV12-4 to TRBJ2-7; TRBD2 agrees at 13 bases. V lost 6 bases and J lost 2; bases outside the gene matches: 4. This CDR3 spans 15 amino acids. CDR3 DNA: TGTGCCAGCAGCAGACTAGCGGGGGGAACCTACGAGCAGTACCTC. This sequence encodes CASSRLAGGTYEQYL.

The gene calls are TRBV12-3 or TRBV12-4 and TRBJ1-1; 7 bases fit TRBD1. This CDR3 has 14 amino acids. V was clipped by 6 bases and J by 3 bases; unmatched bases: 7. The CDR3 nucleotides read TGTGCCAGCAGAGAACAGGGGCGCTACACTGAAGCTTTCTTT. It specifies CASREQGRYTEAFF.

In this sample, this clonotype turned up many times. This chain links TRBV20-1 with TRBJ2-1, with no clear D. The CDR3 loop spans 13 amino acids. CDR1 and CDR2 from the germline V gene are DFQATT and SNEGSKA (reference sequence). Deletions cut 1 base from V and 6 bases from J, with 10 bases between. The DNA for the CDR3 is TGCAGTGCTAGAGTCCTGATGGGCAATGAGCAGTTCTTC. This encodes CSARVLMGNEQFF.

J is TRBJ2-1 and V is TRBV25-1; possibly TRBD1 for D (6 bases). The V end was cut by 3 bases, the J end by 9 bases, with 15 bases between. The CDR3 totals 14 residues. CDR1 is MGHDK, CDR2 SYGVNS, per germline. CDR3 DNA sequence: TGTGCCAGCAGTGATGACCGAACAGGGCCTGAGCAGTTCTTC. Translation: CASSDDRTGPEQFF.

In this sample, this clonotype turned up a few times. The chain employs TRBV20-1 and TRBJ2-5; a possible D gene is TRBD2 (5 bases). V was shortened by 0 bases and J by 1 base, with 12 bases between the two germline ends. Germline CDR1 reads DFQATT; CDR2 reads SNEGSKA (reference sequence). The CDR3 contains 15 residues. In nucleotides, the CDR3 is TGCAGTGCTAGAGACTACCCTCGGGGCCAAGAGACCCAGTACTTC. Encoded protein: CSARDYPRGQETQYF.

The chain combines TRBV7-2 with TRBJ1-2; D not certain. V lost 2 bases to trimming and J lost 4 bases, with 14 bases between them. Germline V gene lookup returns CDR1 SGHTA and CDR2 FQGNSA. This CDR3 is 15 amino acids long. The CDR3: CASSLNSIPFYGYTF. CDR3 bases: TGTGCCAGCAGCTTAAATTCCATTCCCTTCTATGGCTACACCTTC.

The genes are TRBV19 and TRBJ2-7; possibly TRBD1 for D (6 bases). Looked up from germline, CDR1 is LNHDA and CDR2 is SQIVND (reference sequence). V was clipped by 5 bases and J by 5 bases, with 10 bases between them. The CDR3 runs 12 residues. The DNA for the CDR3 is TGTGCCAGTAGTCGGCACAGGGACGAGCAGTACTTC. Residues: CASSRHRDEQYF.

This clonotype showed up just a few times. This chain connects TRBV24-1 to TRBJ2-3; possibly TRBD2 for D (6 bases). The germline gives CDR1 KGHDR, CDR2 SFDVKD. The V gene lost 4 bases and the J gene lost 2 bases, with 9 bases spanning the gap. The CDR3 is made up of 14 amino acids. The chain's CDR3 is CATSEEGSTDTQYF. The CDR3 DNA reads as TGTGCCACCAGTGAGGAGGGCTCCACAGATACGCAGTATTTT.

V usage is TRBV7-2 and J usage is TRBJ2-3; D remains ambiguous. Germline loops: CDR1 SGHTA, CDR2 FQGNSA. The CDR3 loop spans 11 amino acids. V lost 5 bases and J lost 11, with 11 bases in between. The CDR3 DNA sequence: TGTGCCAGCAGCATTAGATCTCGGCAGTATTTT. Its translation is CASSIRSRQYF.

This clonotype was detected only a few times. The chain joins TRBV20-1 to TRBJ2-7; perhaps TRBD2 as D (6 bases). V was pared by 1 base and J by 6 bases, with 13 bases between. The CDR3 has 13 residues. CDR1 and CDR2 from the germline V gene are DFQATT and SNEGSKA (reference sequence). The CDR3 DNA sequence: TGCAGTGCTAGAGTACCCGGAGGGGTCGAGCAGTACTTC. Its translation: CSARVPGGVEQYF.

The chain couples TRBV10-2 to TRBJ2-3, with 7 bases identical to TRBD2. Germline V gene sequence: CDR1 WSHSY, CDR2 SAAADI. Trimming at V came to 6 bases and at J to 2 bases, leaving 8 bases not matched to a gene. This CDR3 comprises 15 residues. The chain's CDR3 is CASRAAGANTDTQYF. CDR3 sequence (DNA): TGCGCCAGCAGGGCGGCGGGAGCGAACACAGATACGCAGTATTTT.

This clonotype was counted between two and nine times. This chain links TRBV19 with TRBJ1-1; D is possibly TRBD1 (5 bases). The CDR3 is made up of 12 amino acids. The V end lost 7 bases, the J end lost 7 bases, and 13 bases lay between the germline ends. Germline CDR1 reads LNHDA; CDR2 reads SQIVND (reference sequence). The CDR3, as DNA: TGTGCCAGTAACCGGGGACTGGTTGAAGCTTTCTTT. Protein: CASNRGLVEAFF.